The present T cell receptor beta chain was sequenced within a study of Tregs in tolerant kidney transplant recipients. Study context: Sorting of CD4+CD25+CD127- cells followed approximately 3-day belatacept mixed lymphocyte reactions, sometimes with roughly 5-day graft donor restimulation. Antibodies separated recipient from donor cells.

Clones were read by immunoSEQ multiplex PCR, and TCRdb kept only the in-frame ones, dropping some. The profile shows some 15,000 clones, about two thirds of them singletons. Comment on this clone: Its antigen is still unknown.

The CDR3 extends over 15 amino acids. V gave up 0 bases and J gave up 3 bases; unmatched junction bases: 5. Per germline, CDR1 MGHRA and CDR2 YSYEKL. General study findings and limits: This study did not directly address biological reproducibility.

The chain carries TRBV4-1 and TRBJ2-7; 7 bases line up with TRBD2. Sequences were obtained from Tregs from blood cultured with allogeneic cells. This receptor was identified in a human donor in good health. The CDR3 DNA is TGCGCCAGCAGCCAAGATGAGGCGGGGGTCTACGAGCAGTACTTC. The encoded protein is CASSQDEAGVYEQYF.